What follows are 22 T cell receptor beta chains derived from one specimen sequenced in a study of blood T cell repertoires in COVID-19. TCRdb's copy holds only in-frame clones and misses some; the assay was immunoSEQ multiplex PCR. Of fewer than 110,000 clones in the sample, about 87% were seen once. The sample taken for sequencing was peripheral blood. Receptor source: a man aged 45 to 65 with active or convalescent COVID-19.

This clone was seen just once. The chain uses TRBV7-9 and TRBJ2-7; D is undetermined. In germline, CDR1 is SEHNR, CDR2 FQNEAQ (reference sequence). This CDR3 region has 13 residues. Trimming shortened V by 1 base and J by 3 bases, and 7 bases separated the two germline ends. CDR3 nucleotide sequence: TGTGCCAGCAGCTTAGAACACAGCTACGAGCAGTACTTC. Its protein is CASSLEHSYEQYF.

The chain combines TRBV5-5 with TRBJ2-5; D perhaps matches TRBD1 (6 bases). CDR1 is SGHKS, CDR2 YYEKEE, per germline (reference sequence). V dropped 4 bases and J dropped 4 bases, with 20 bases sitting between them. CDR3 size: 16 residues. This CDR3 is CASSLLQGQVGETQYF. The CDR3 DNA follows: TGTGCCAGCAGCCTCTTACAGGGACAAGTAGGAGAGACCCAGTACTTC.

The J gene is TRBJ1-1, the V gene TRBV5-1, with 9 nucleotides matching TRBD1. V gave up 0 bases and J gave up 4 bases; unmatched junction bases: 13. The length of the CDR3 is 18 residues. CDR1 is SGHRS and CDR2 is YFSETQ in the germline V gene. In nucleotides, the CDR3 is TGCGCCAGCAGCTTGGCCGGAGACAGGGGGAGGCCGAGCACTGAAGCTTTCTTT. Protein: CASSLAGDRGRPSTEAFF.

The chain is built from TRBV7-2 and TRBJ2-2; tentative D call: TRBD2 (6 bases). Trimming took off 4 bases at V and 1 base at J, with 13 bases between the two ends. Germline V gene sequence: CDR1 SGHTA, CDR2 FQGNSA. The CDR3 is 16 residues long. CDR3 nucleotides: TGTGCCAGCAGCTCCACTAGCCCTCTGAACACCGGGGAGCTGTTTTTT. This codes for CASSSTSPLNTGELFF.

The V gene is TRBV7-9, the J gene TRBJ2-5; D is perhaps TRBD1 (5 bases). The CDR3 consists of 14 residues. V was cut by 3 bases and J by 4 bases, with 12 bases left in between. The germline gives CDR1 SEHNR, CDR2 FQNEAQ (reference sequence). The CDR3, as DNA: TGTGCCAGCAGCTTCCTCAGGGAAGCAGAGACCCAGTACTTC. Translation: CASSFLREAETQYF.

J is TRBJ2-7 and V is TRBV19; tentatively, D is TRBD2 (6 bases). This CDR3 is built from 14 residues. Looked up from germline, CDR1 is LNHDA and CDR2 is SQIVND (reference sequence). V shed 2 bases and J shed 3 bases, with 11 bases lying between them. The chain's CDR3 is CASSIYRRDYEQYF. The CDR3 DNA reads TGTGCCAGTAGTATATACAGGAGGGACTACGAGCAGTACTTC.

V usage is TRBV19 and J usage is TRBJ1-2; unclear D gene. CDR3 length: 15 residues. Trimming shortened V by 6 bases and J by 7 bases, and 21 bases separated the two germline ends. Germline loops: CDR1 LNHDA, CDR2 SQIVND (reference sequence). CDR3 nucleotides: TGTGCCAGTAGCGAGATCCACGGGGAGTATAGTGGCTACACCTTC. The encoded protein is CASSEIHGEYSGYTF.

This chain uses TRBV14 with TRBJ2-5, with TRBD2 matching over 11 bases. The trim removed 5 bases at V and 5 bases at J, leaving 19 bases unmatched. Germline V CDR1 and CDR2: SGHDN, FVKESK. This CDR3 spans 19 amino acids. CDR3 loop: CASSVRSPSGRPRRETQYF. CDR3 sequence (DNA): TGTGCCAGCAGCGTTAGAAGTCCTAGCGGGAGGCCACGGCGGGAGACCCAGTACTTC. Variable domain in full (rest from reference TRBV14 and TRBJ2-5): EAGVTQFPSHSVIEKGQTVTLRCDPISGHDNLYWYRRVMGKEIKFLLHFVKESKQDESGMPNNRFLAERTGGTYSTLKVQPAELEDSGVYFCASSVRSPSGRPRRETQYFGPGTRLLVL.

The chain combines TRBV10-3 with TRBJ1-2; D not resolved. The CDR3 length is 13 residues. CDR1 and CDR2 (germline): ENHRY, SYGVKD. V was trimmed by 0 bases and J by 6 bases, leaving 8 bases between them. CDR3: CAISESGRNGYTF. CDR3 nucleotides: TGTGCCATCAGTGAGTCTGGGAGAAATGGCTACACCTTC.

This chain joins TRBV5-1 and TRBJ2-2; TRBD2 matches at 7 bases. Germline V gene lookup returns CDR1 SGHRS and CDR2 YFSETQ. CDR3 size: 16 residues. V was pared by 4 bases and J by 2 bases, with 8 bases of the junction left unmatched. The CDR3 DNA sequence: TGCGCCAGCAGCGCTGGGACTACCCGTAACACCGGGGAGCTGTTTTTT. It is translated as CASSAGTTRNTGELFF.

The CDR3 protein is CASRTRTETYTEAFF. In DNA, the CDR3 is TGCGCCAGCAGAACGCGGACAGAAACGTACACTGAAGCTTTCTTT. The chain links TRBV5-1 to TRBJ1-1, with TRBD1 as a possible D gene (6 bases). Germline CDR1 and CDR2: SGHRS and YFSETQ. The CDR3 totals 15 residues. V lost 5 bases, J lost 3 bases, and 17 bases lay in between. The full variable domain, with the rest looked up from reference TRBV5-1 and TRBJ1-1, is KAGVTQTPRYLIKTRGQQVTLSCSPISGHRSVSWYQQTPGQGLQFLFEYFSETQRNKGNFPGRFSGRQFSNSRSEMNVSTLELGDSALYLCASRTRTETYTEAFFGQGTRLTVV.

The V call is TRBV6-4, the J call TRBJ1-1; D unclear. V was pared by 6 bases and J by 1 base, with 9 bases between. Germline V lookup: CDR1 MRHNA, CDR2 SNTAGT. This CDR3 is 13 amino acids long. This CDR3 is CASSATGNTEAFF. The CDR3 DNA sequence: TGTGCCAGCAGCGCCACGGGGAACACTGAAGCTTTCTTT.

V and J are TRBV2 and TRBJ1-4, with D possibly being TRBD1 (6 bases). Germline assignment: CDR1 SNHLY and CDR2 FYNNEI. There are 14 residues in the CDR3. The V end was cut by 8 bases, the J end by 4 bases, with 14 bases between. This chain's CDR3 is CASLGANDNEKLFF. As DNA, the CDR3 is TGTGCCAGCCTGGGGGCGAACGATAATGAAAAACTGTTTTTT.

V gene TRBV28 combines with J gene TRBJ2-7, with a weak D call TRBD1 (6 bases). The V end lost 5 bases, the J end lost 4 bases, and 15 bases lay between the germline ends. The CDR3 extends over 14 amino acids. In germline, CDR1 is MDHEN, CDR2 SYDVKM. The CDR3 region has the DNA TGTGCCAGCAGTAGCCCGGGACAAAGATACGAGCAGTACTTC. Amino acids: CASSSPGQRYEQYF.

The DNA of the CDR3 is TGTGCCAGCAGTAAAGCGGGAGGGGACTACGAGCAGTACTTC. It encodes CASSKAGGDYEQYF. The rearrangement uses TRBV27 and TRBJ2-7, with 10 bases aligning to TRBD2. Germline CDR1 and CDR2: MNHEY and SMNVEV (reference sequence). The CDR3 contains 14 residues. V trimming: 5 bases; J trimming: 3 bases; junction bases outside the gene matches: 4.

CDR3 loop: CASSDAGQGRTEAFF. The CDR3 DNA reads as TGCGCCAGCAGTGATGCTGGACAGGGTCGCACTGAAGCTTTCTTT. V and J are TRBV10-1 and TRBJ1-1; 8 bases map to TRBD1. The CDR3 loop spans 15 amino acids. Germline V gene data show CDR1 as WNHNN and CDR2 as SYGVQD (reference sequence). V shed 3 bases and J 4 bases; nucleotides not matched to a gene: 7.

CDR3 nucleotides: TGTGCCAGTAGTATCCCCCCCCGGGGGACCGGGGAGCTGTTTTTT. Encoded protein: CASSIPPRGTGELFF. The chain recombines TRBV19 with TRBJ2-2; possibly TRBD2 for D (6 bases). Germline V CDR1 and CDR2: LNHDA, SQIVND (reference sequence). Deletions cut 3 bases from V and 5 bases from J, with 13 bases between. This CDR3 contains 15 residues.

The chain links TRBV19 to TRBJ1-1, with 8 bases matching TRBD1. The germline V gene encodes CDR1 LNHDA and CDR2 SQIVND (reference sequence). With V trimmed by 4 bases and J by 1 base, 5 bases remained unmatched. This CDR3 contains 15 residues. The CDR3 protein is CASSSPGGRNTEAFF. CDR3 DNA: TGTGCCAGTAGTAGCCCAGGGGGCAGGAACACTGAAGCTTTCTTT.

The chain employs TRBV5-6 and TRBJ1-3; a weak D match, TRBD1 (6 bases). Looked up from germline, CDR1 is SGHDT and CDR2 is YYEEEE. V was shortened by 5 bases and J by 0 bases, with 15 bases between the two germline ends. This CDR3 has 16 residues. The CDR3: CASRQQGPLSGNTIYF. CDR3 DNA sequence: TGTGCCAGCAGACAACAGGGCCCCCTCTCTGGAAACACCATATATTTT.

This clone came up a few times. V is TRBV4-2 and J is TRBJ2-1; D uncertain. V gave up 3 bases and J gave up 7 bases, with 4 bases separating them. This CDR3 region has 11 residues. CDR1 and CDR2 from the germline V gene are LGHNA and YNFKEQ. The CDR3 coding sequence is TGTGCCAGCAGCCAGACTAATGAGCAGTTCTTC. This encodes CASSQTNEQFF.

In this sample, this clone turned up once. The gene calls are TRBV7-9 and TRBJ1-4, with D maybe TRBD1 (6 bases). This CDR3 has 11 amino acids. CDR1 and CDR2 (germline): SEHNR, FQNEAQ (reference sequence). Trimming took off 5 bases at V and 14 bases at J, with 12 bases between the two ends. This CDR3 is CASSTQGKLFF. CDR3 DNA: TGTGCCAGCAGCACACAGGGAAAGCTGTTTTTT.

The CDR3 bases are TGCGCCAGCAGCCAAGGATTACGGGACAGGGGAAACACTGAAGCTTTCTTT. It is translated as CASSQGLRDRGNTEAFF. The V gene is TRBV4-1, the J gene TRBJ1-1, with TRBD1 matching over 10 bases. Germline CDR1 MGHRA, CDR2 YSYEKL. The CDR3 totals 17 residues. The J segment lost 2 bases and the V segment lost 1 base, leaving 7 bases of the junction unmatched.